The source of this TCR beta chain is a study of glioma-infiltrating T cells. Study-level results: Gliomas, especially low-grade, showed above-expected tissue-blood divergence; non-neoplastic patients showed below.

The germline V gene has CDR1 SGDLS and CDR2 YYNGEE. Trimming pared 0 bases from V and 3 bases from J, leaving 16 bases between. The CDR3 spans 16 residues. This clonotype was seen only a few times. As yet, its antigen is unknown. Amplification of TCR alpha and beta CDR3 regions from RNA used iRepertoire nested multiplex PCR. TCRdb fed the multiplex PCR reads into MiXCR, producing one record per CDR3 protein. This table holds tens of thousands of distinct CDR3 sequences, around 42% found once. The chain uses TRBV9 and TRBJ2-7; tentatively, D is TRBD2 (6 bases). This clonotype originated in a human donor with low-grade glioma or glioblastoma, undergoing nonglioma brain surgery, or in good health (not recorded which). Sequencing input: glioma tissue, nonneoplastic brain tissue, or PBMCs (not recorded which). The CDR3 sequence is CASSVGWSGQNYEQYF. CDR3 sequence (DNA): TGTGCCAGCAGCGTAGGTTGGAGCGGGCAGAACTACGAGCAGTACTTC. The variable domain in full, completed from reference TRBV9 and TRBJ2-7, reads DSGVTQTPKHLITATGQRVTLRCSPRSGDLSVYWYQQSLDQGLQFLIQYYNGEERAKGNILERFSAQQFPDLHSELNLSSLELGDSALYFCASSVGWSGQNYEQYFGPGTRLTVT.